The source of this T cell receptor beta chain is a study of blood T cell repertoires in COVID-19. Data came from immunoSEQ multiplex PCR; TCRdb stores just in-frame clones and leaves some out. The sample contains about 400,000 clones, around nine tenths of which appear only once. Trimming took 3 bases from V and 5 from J, leaving 14 bases between them. The CDR3 is 14 amino acids. Germline V gene sequence: CDR1 LNHDA, CDR2 SQIVND (reference sequence). Across about two dozen US areas, participants ranged in age from 18 to 89 years. Donors were grouped by their self-reported clinical history. Sequencing was done on a sample of PBMCs or T cells enriched from blood (not recorded which). V is TRBV19 and J is TRBJ2-7; D call uncertain. The clonotype comes from a woman in her late teens or twenties with acute COVID-19. CDR3 nucleotide sequence: TGTGCCAGTAGTATCGCCGTATTATCGGACGAGCAGTACTTC. This gives the protein CASSIAVLSDEQYF.